This is a list of T cell receptor beta chains from one sample in a study of identical twins. TCRdb re-analysed the 5' RACE reads in MiXCR, keeping a single row per CDR3 protein. Among more than 650,000 distinct CDR3 sequences listed, around 5.7% were seen once. The sample comprised naive T cells sorted from blood. These receptors all stem from a man aged 18 to 29 in good health. The CDR3 runs from the conserved cysteine through the conserved F or W. Fields, in order: V gene, J gene, CDR3 protein.

v_gene: TRBV18
j_gene: TRBJ2-1
CDR3aa: CASSRGLAGGGSYNEQFF

v_gene: TRBV6-5
j_gene: TRBJ2-1
CDR3aa: CASSYQLAGGNEQFF

v_gene: TRBV12-3/TRBV12-4
j_gene: TRBJ2-2
CDR3aa: CASTFSGEANTGELFF

v_gene: TRBV10-3
j_gene: TRBJ2-7
CDR3aa: CAIRGLAGNEQYF

v_gene: TRBV3-1
j_gene: TRBJ2-1
CDR3aa: CASSPQDLHNEQFF

v_gene: TRBV12-3/TRBV12-4
j_gene: TRBJ1-1
CDR3aa: CASSLGRRATEAFF

v_gene: TRBV29-1
j_gene: TRBJ2-3
CDR3aa: CSVEGVEQGTYTQYF

v_gene: TRBV18
j_gene: TRBJ1-1
CDR3aa: CASSPLRVDRDKGNTEAFF

v_gene: TRBV12-3/TRBV12-4
j_gene: TRBJ1-5
CDR3aa: CASSLSRGLQPQHF

v_gene: TRBV6-1
j_gene: TRBJ2-2
CDR3aa: CASRPRRGTGELFF

v_gene: TRBV10-3
j_gene: TRBJ2-4
CDR3aa: CAISGTRERDRNIQYF

v_gene: TRBV20-1
j_gene: TRBJ2-1
CDR3aa: CSATGRGRALVDEQFF

v_gene: TRBV19
j_gene: TRBJ2-1
CDR3aa: CASSISRNNEQFF

v_gene: TRBV7-9
j_gene: TRBJ2-3
CDR3aa: CASSFIPILRPDTQYF

v_gene: TRBV29-1
j_gene: TRBJ2-7
CDR3aa: CSVVPSPLIRDEQYF

v_gene: TRBV28
j_gene: TRBJ2-6
CDR3aa: CASSFFLISGANVLTF

v_gene: TRBV6-1
j_gene: TRBJ2-3
CDR3aa: CASSKPGLHTDTQYF

v_gene: TRBV9
j_gene: TRBJ2-1
CDR3aa: CASSVEGLEYNEQFF

v_gene: TRBV2
j_gene: TRBJ2-3
CDR3aa: CASSVLAEVAYF

v_gene: TRBV6-5
j_gene: TRBJ2-5
CDR3aa: CASSRLDETQYF

v_gene: TRBV7-9
j_gene: TRBJ2-1
CDR3aa: CASSHDRNNEQFF

v_gene: TRBV5-1
j_gene: TRBJ2-1
CDR3aa: CASSPEVASGLNEQFF

v_gene: TRBV12-3/TRBV12-4
j_gene: TRBJ1-2
CDR3aa: CASSLLTGVSRGYTF

v_gene: TRBV30
j_gene: TRBJ2-7
CDR3aa: CAWIGRGRDYEQYF

v_gene: TRBV7-6
j_gene: TRBJ2-7
CDR3aa: CASSNPPEGSYEQYF

v_gene: TRBV28
j_gene: TRBJ2-7
CDR3aa: CASSFGLAGAYEQYF

v_gene: TRBV28
j_gene: TRBJ2-7
CDR3aa: CASSLEGGTGPFYEQYF

v_gene: TRBV5-1
j_gene: TRBJ1-6
CDR3aa: CASSLAFGGSGSPLHF

v_gene: TRBV5-1
j_gene: TRBJ2-5
CDR3aa: CASSRTSGGEETQYF

v_gene: TRBV7-9
j_gene: TRBJ2-7
CDR3aa: CASSQPPPGHSQDEQYF

v_gene: TRBV12-3/TRBV12-4
j_gene: TRBJ1-4
CDR3aa: CASTGDRENEKLFF

v_gene: TRBV28
j_gene: TRBJ2-7
CDR3aa: CASSPDRGVDEQYF

v_gene: TRBV6-1
j_gene: TRBJ1-5
CDR3aa: CASSEYGDRGNQPQHF

v_gene: TRBV5-1
j_gene: TRBJ2-5
CDR3aa: CASNLAGGQETQYF

v_gene: TRBV12-3/TRBV12-4
j_gene: TRBJ1-5
CDR3aa: CASRQQGISNQPQHF

v_gene: TRBV2
j_gene: TRBJ2-1
CDR3aa: CASNRLAGAGNEQFF

v_gene: TRBV20-1
j_gene: TRBJ2-3
CDR3aa: CSARVPGLAVSDTQYF

v_gene: TRBV9
j_gene: TRBJ2-3
CDR3aa: CASSSDRASTDTQYF

v_gene: TRBV15
j_gene: TRBJ2-1
CDR3aa: CATSRDPGLEWSEQFF

v_gene: TRBV28
j_gene: TRBJ2-3
CDR3aa: CASSSTTPDTQYF

v_gene: TRBV5-1
j_gene: TRBJ2-6
CDR3aa: CASSTGRSSGANVLTF

v_gene: TRBV9
j_gene: TRBJ1-1
CDR3aa: CASSVGGWCDPKDTEAFF

v_gene: TRBV6-6
j_gene: TRBJ1-1
CDR3aa: CASSTGQGPEAFF

v_gene: TRBV24-1
j_gene: TRBJ2-3
CDR3aa: CATSDPRTSGGYTDTQYF

v_gene: TRBV12-3/TRBV12-4
j_gene: TRBJ1-2
CDR3aa: CASTVGTVKANYGYTF

v_gene: TRBV4-2
j_gene: TRBJ2-3
CDR3aa: CASSLGQGPRITDTQYF

v_gene: TRBV18
j_gene: TRBJ2-2
CDR3aa: CASSPLGQGETGELFF

v_gene: TRBV7-3
j_gene: TRBJ2-2
CDR3aa: CASSLGFMAGEDTGELFF

v_gene: TRBV5-1
j_gene: TRBJ2-1
CDR3aa: CASKTSSGQFF

v_gene: TRBV5-1
j_gene: TRBJ2-1
CDR3aa: CASSFRSSGTYEQFF

v_gene: TRBV24-1
j_gene: TRBJ1-2
CDR3aa: CATRGLDNYGYTF

v_gene: TRBV7-9
j_gene: TRBJ2-3
CDR3aa: CASSLAGTKDTQYF

v_gene: TRBV11-2
j_gene: TRBJ2-5
CDR3aa: CASSLNDLFETQYF